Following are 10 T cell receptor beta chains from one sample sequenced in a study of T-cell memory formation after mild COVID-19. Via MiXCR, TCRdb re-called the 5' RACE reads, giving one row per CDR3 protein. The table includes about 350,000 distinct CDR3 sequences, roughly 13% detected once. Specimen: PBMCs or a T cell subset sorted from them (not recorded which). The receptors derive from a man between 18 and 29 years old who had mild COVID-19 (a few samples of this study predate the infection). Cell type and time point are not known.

CDR3 sequence (DNA): TGTGCCAGCAGCCAACCGACAGGGGGCTCGACTGAAGCTTTCTTT. Translation: CASSQPTGGSTEAFF. The genes are TRBV7-2 and TRBJ1-1; TRBD1 agrees at 10 bases. The V gene end was trimmed by 5 bases and the J gene end by 5 bases; junction bases not matched to a gene: 8. Germline V CDR1 and CDR2: SGHTA, FQGNSA. The CDR3 runs to 15 residues.

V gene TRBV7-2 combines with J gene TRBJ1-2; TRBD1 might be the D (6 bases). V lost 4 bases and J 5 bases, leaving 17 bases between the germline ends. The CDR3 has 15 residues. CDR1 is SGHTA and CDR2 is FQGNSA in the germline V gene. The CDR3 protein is CASSSAGSRGYGYTF. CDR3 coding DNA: TGTGCCAGCAGCTCCGCAGGGTCGAGGGGGTATGGCTACACCTTC. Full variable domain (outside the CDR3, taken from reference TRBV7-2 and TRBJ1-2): GAGVSQSPSNKVTEKGKDVELRCDPISGHTALYWYRQSLGQGLEFLIYFQGNSAPDKSGLPSDRFSAERTGGSVSTLTIQRTQQEDSAVYLCASSSAGSRGYGYTFGSGTRLTVV.

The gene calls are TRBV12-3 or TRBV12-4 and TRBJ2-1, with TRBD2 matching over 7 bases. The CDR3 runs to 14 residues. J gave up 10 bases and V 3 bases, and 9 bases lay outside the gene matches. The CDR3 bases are TGTGCCAGCAGTTTTGTCGGTGGGGGGGAGGAGCAGTTCTTC. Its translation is CASSFVGGGEEQFF.

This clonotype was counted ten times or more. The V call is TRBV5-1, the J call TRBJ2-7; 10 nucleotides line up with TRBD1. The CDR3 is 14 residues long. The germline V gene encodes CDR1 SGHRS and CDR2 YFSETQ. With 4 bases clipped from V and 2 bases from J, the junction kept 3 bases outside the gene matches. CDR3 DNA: TGCGCCAGCAGCCTCGGGACAGGGGCCTACGAGCAGTACGTC. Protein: CASSLGTGAYEQYV.

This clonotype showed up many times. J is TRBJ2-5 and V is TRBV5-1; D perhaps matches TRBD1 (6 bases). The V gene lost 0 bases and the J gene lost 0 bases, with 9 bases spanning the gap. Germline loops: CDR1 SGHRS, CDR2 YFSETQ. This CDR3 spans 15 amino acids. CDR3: CASSLEGVYQETQYF. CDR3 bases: TGCGCCAGCAGCTTGGAGGGGGTCTACCAAGAGACCCAGTACTTC.

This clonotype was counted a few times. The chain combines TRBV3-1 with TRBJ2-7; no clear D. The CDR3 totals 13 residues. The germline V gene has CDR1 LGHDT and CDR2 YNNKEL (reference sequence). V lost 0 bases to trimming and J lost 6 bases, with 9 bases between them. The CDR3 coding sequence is TGTGCCAGCAGCCAAGATCTCCTTCGCGAGCAGTACTTC. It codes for CASSQDLLREQYF.

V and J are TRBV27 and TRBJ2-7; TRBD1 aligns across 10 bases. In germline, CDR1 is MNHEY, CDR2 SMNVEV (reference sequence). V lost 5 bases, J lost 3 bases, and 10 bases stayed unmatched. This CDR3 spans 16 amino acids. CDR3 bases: TGTGCCAGCAGTCCCTACCCGACAGGGGGCCACTACGAGCAGTACTTC. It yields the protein CASSPYPTGGHYEQYF.

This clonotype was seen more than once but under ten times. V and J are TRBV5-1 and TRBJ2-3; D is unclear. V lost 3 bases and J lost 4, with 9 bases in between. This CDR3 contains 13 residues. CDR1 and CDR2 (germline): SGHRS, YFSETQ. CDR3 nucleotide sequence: TGCGCCAGCAGCTCCAGCTCGGCAGATACGCAGTATTTT. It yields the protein CASSSSSADTQYF.

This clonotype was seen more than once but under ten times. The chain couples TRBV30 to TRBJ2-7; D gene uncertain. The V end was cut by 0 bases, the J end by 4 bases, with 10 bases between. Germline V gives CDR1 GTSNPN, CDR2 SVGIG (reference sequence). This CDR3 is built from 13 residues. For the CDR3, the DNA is TGTGCCTGGAGTGTGGCCGCATCGTACGAGCAGTACTTC. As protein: CAWSVAASYEQYF.

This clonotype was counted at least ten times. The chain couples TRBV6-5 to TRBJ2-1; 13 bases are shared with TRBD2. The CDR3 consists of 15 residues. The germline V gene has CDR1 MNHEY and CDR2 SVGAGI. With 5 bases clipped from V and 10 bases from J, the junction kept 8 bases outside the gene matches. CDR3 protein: CASSQRTSGGVEQFF. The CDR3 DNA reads TGTGCCAGCAGTCAAAGGACTAGCGGGGGAGTGGAGCAGTTCTTC.